This paragraph covers one TCR beta chain sequence. Antigen: not known. The data were obtained in a study of cytomegalovirus exposure and HLA in healthy donors. Germline V gene data show CDR1 as SEHNR and CDR2 as FQNEAQ (reference sequence). J was trimmed by 8 bases and V by 5 bases; bases with no gene match: 18. The CDR3 runs to 18 residues. Study-wide points: A later analysis appeared to link common viral pathogens to several of the most significant clusters. Evidence from a later analysis indicated that most CMV-associated TCR beta chains looked HLA-restricted.

Primers: 60 Vbeta forward and 13 Jbeta reverse. The protocol was immunoSEQ multiplex PCR, while the TCRdb copy is restricted to in-frame clones and leaves out a portion. The data hold some 180,000 clones, with over 70% observed a single time. This chain joins TRBV7-9 and TRBJ2-1; 10 bases line up with TRBD2. The material sequenced was PBMCs. This sequence originates from a woman aged 55-70 years in good health and CMV-seropositive. This CDR3 is CASSNWWTSGLRGDEQFF. As DNA, the CDR3 is TGTGCCAGCAGCAATTGGTGGACTAGCGGCCTCAGGGGCGATGAGCAGTTCTTC.